These 18 T cell receptor beta chains originate from one sample sequenced in a study of shared clonotypes between healthy human individuals. The repertoire was sequenced with immunoSEQ multiplex PCR; TCRdb's copy has only in-frame clones and lacks some. The sample holds about 770,000 clones, over 60% seen once. Sequenced: memory CD4+ T cells sorted from blood. This sample's subset: CD45RA-negative fraction. The receptor source for this set is a woman under 40 in good health.

This clone was seen just once. This sequence joins TRBV7-8 and TRBJ2-7; no clear D. V was pared by 1 base and J by 1 base, with 8 bases between. CDR3 length equals 14 residues. Germline CDR1 SGHVS, CDR2 FQNEAQ. The CDR3 region is CASSLGLVSYEQYF. CDR3 coding DNA: TGTGCCAGCAGCTTAGGGTTGGTATCCTACGAGCAGTACTTC.

J is TRBJ2-1 and V is TRBV28; no clear D. Trimming removed 8 bases from V and 4 bases from J, with 12 bases in between. In germline, CDR1 is MDHEN, CDR2 SYDVKM. CDR3 length equals 13 residues. DNA for the CDR3: TGTGCCAGCCTCTCCGCACAGTACAATGAGCAGTTCTTC. Encoded protein: CASLSAQYNEQFF. Full variable domain (outside the CDR3, taken from reference TRBV28 and TRBJ2-1): DVKVTQSSRYLVKRTGEKVFLECVQDMDHENMFWYRQDPGLGLRLIYFSYDVKMKEKGDIPEGYSVSREKKERFSLILESASTNQTSMYLCASLSAQYNEQFFGPGTRLTVL.

Ten or more counts support this clone. The chain uses TRBV7-6 and TRBJ2-1; D call uncertain. Germline V CDR1 and CDR2: SGHVS, FNYEAQ. V dropped 1 base and J dropped 9 bases, with 7 bases sitting between them. This CDR3 is built from 12 residues. The CDR3 bases are TGTGCCAGCAGCTTAGACACCGGTGAGCAGTTCTTC. Amino acids: CASSLDTGEQFF.

This clone was recorded a few times. This chain links TRBV5-6 with TRBJ1-2, with 8 bases aligning to TRBD1. After removal of 2 bases from V and 2 bases from J, the junction contained 2 bases not matched to a gene. CDR1 is SGHDT and CDR2 is YYEEEE in the germline V gene. This CDR3 region has 14 residues. The CDR3 DNA reads as TGTGCCAGCAGCTTAACAGGGGGGAACTATGGCTACACCTTC. It translates to CASSLTGGNYGYTF.

The chain links TRBV28 to TRBJ2-7; 7 bases agree with TRBD1. Germline V lookup: CDR1 MDHEN, CDR2 SYDVKM. V was pared by 5 bases and J by 2 bases, with 9 bases of the junction left unmatched. This CDR3 spans 15 amino acids. This CDR3 is CASSPPQGSPYEQYF. As DNA, the CDR3 is TGTGCCAGCAGTCCACCACAGGGGAGCCCCTACGAGCAGTACTTC.

For the CDR3, the DNA is TGCGCCAGCAGCCAAGCTAGTGTAAATACGCAGTATTTT. Amino acids: CASSQASVNTQYF. The chain joins TRBV4-1 to TRBJ2-3; no clear D gene. Germline CDR1 is MGHRA and CDR2 is YSYEKL. Trimming took 1 base from V and 7 from J, leaving 9 bases between them. This CDR3 region has 13 residues.

The chain uses TRBV7-2 and TRBJ2-5; weak D call: TRBD2 (5 bases). V dropped 2 bases and J dropped 5 bases, with 12 bases sitting between them. The CDR3 consists of 14 residues. Per germline, CDR1 SGHTA and CDR2 FQGNSA. This CDR3 reads CASSLTEAVETQYF. The DNA for the CDR3 is TGTGCCAGCAGCTTAACCGAAGCGGTGGAGACCCAGTACTTC.

The V gene is TRBV29-1, the J gene TRBJ2-3; 7 nucleotides align to TRBD1. CDR3 size: 13 residues. Trimming at V came to 4 bases and at J to 4 bases, leaving 5 bases not matched to a gene. Germline V gene lookup returns CDR1 SQVTM and CDR2 ANQGSEA. CDR3 in amino acids: CSVGRQGSDTQYF. CDR3 coding DNA: TGCAGCGTTGGTAGACAGGGCTCAGATACGCAGTATTTT.

V is TRBV11-2 and J is TRBJ2-2; D not certain. In germline, CDR1 is SGHAT, CDR2 FQNNGV. Trimming pared 0 bases from V and 3 bases from J, leaving 5 bases between. This CDR3 has 14 residues. The CDR3 loop is CASSLEWDTGELFF. The CDR3 bases are TGTGCCAGCAGCTTAGAGTGGGACACCGGGGAGCTGTTTTTT.

This sequence joins TRBV9 and TRBJ2-2, with 7 bases matching TRBD1. The germline V gene encodes CDR1 SGDLS and CDR2 YYNGEE. V shed 2 bases, J shed 1 base, and the junction held 5 bases outside the gene matches. This CDR3 comprises 16 residues. As DNA, the CDR3 is TGTGCCAGCAGCGTCGGCCGGGACAGGAACACCGGGGAGCTGTTTTTT. This translates into CASSVGRDRNTGELFF.

This clone was seen only a few times. This chain links TRBV6-6 with TRBJ2-7, with D perhaps matching TRBD1 or TRBD2 (5 bases each). Trimming pared 6 bases from V and 5 bases from J, leaving 5 bases between. CDR1 is MNHNY, CDR2 SVGAGI, per germline (reference sequence). This CDR3 spans 10 amino acids. The CDR3, as DNA: TGTGCCAGCAGGGGGGACGAGCAGTACTTC. Its protein is CASRGDEQYF.

The J gene is TRBJ2-1, the V gene TRBV7-8; 7 positions match TRBD2. The junction had 12 bases not matched to a gene; V was cut back by 1 base and J by 9 bases. The CDR3 has 16 residues. From germline, CDR1 is SGHVS and CDR2 FQNEAQ. This chain's CDR3 is CASSLGASGSFSEQFF. CDR3 in DNA: TGTGCCAGCAGCTTAGGGGCTAGCGGATCTTTTAGTGAGCAGTTCTTC.

The chain employs TRBV19 and TRBJ1-5; the D is unclear. Looked up from germline, CDR1 is LNHDA and CDR2 is SQIVND (reference sequence). The germline V and J ends were trimmed by 7 bases and 0 bases, with 16 bases remaining between them. This CDR3 has 16 amino acids. The chain's CDR3 is CASKSEGGLSNQPQHF. The CDR3 nucleotides are TGTGCCAGTAAGAGCGAAGGCGGACTTAGCAATCAGCCCCAGCATTTT.

This chain uses TRBV25-1 with TRBJ2-7; 10 bases align to TRBD1. The CDR3 is 13 amino acids. CDR1 is MGHDK, CDR2 SYGVNS, per germline. V lost 10 bases and J lost 4; bases outside the gene matches: 7. Here the CDR3 DNA reads TGTGCCACCGTAGGACAGGGGGTATACGAGCAGTACTTC. It yields the protein CATVGQGVYEQYF.

The chain combines TRBV28 with TRBJ2-3, with 7 bases lining up with TRBD2. This CDR3 has 14 amino acids. The V gene end was trimmed by 8 bases and the J gene end by 5 bases; junction bases not matched to a gene: 10. Germline V gene data show CDR1 as MDHEN and CDR2 as SYDVKM. CDR3 region: CASLRGGSLDTQYF. In DNA form, the CDR3 reads TGTGCCAGCCTCCGAGGCGGGAGCTTAGATACGCAGTATTTT.

This clone has a handful of counts. The rearrangement joins TRBV18 to TRBJ2-7, with 9 bases fitting TRBD1. The CDR3 runs 17 residues. Per germline, CDR1 KGHSH and CDR2 LQKENI. J gave up 1 base and V 3 bases, and 10 bases lay outside the gene matches. The CDR3 protein is CASSPSGGQGISYEQYF. Here the CDR3 DNA reads TGTGCCAGCTCACCTTCGGGTGGACAGGGGATTTCCTACGAGCAGTACTTC.

This rearrangement joins TRBV21-1 to TRBJ2-7; the table assigns TRBD2, which was not confirmed against the DNA. TRBV21-1 is described as a pseudogene. The CDR3 covers 13 residues. CDR3 protein: CASSKHEAYEQYF. In nucleotides, the CDR3 is TGTGCCAGCAGCAAACACGAGGCCTACGAGCAGTACTTC.

The chain uses TRBV2 and TRBJ2-4; 9 bases map to TRBD1. This CDR3 contains 12 residues. The germline CDR1 and CDR2 sequences are SNHLY and FYNNEI. Trimming removed 8 bases from V and 8 bases from J; junction bases left unmatched: 4. The CDR3: CASRDREYIQYF. DNA for the CDR3: TGTGCCAGCCGGGACAGGGAATACATTCAGTACTTC.